Below, 25 T cell receptor beta chains from the same sample are listed, as sequenced in a study of lymphopenia after photon versus proton radiotherapy. Here immunoSEQ multiplex PCR was the method, and the copy in TCRdb shows in-frame clones only, minus some. This table has roughly 45,000 clones, over 75% appearing once. The sample was peripheral blood, taken from a patient treated with photon-based radiotherapy. Every receptor here comes from a man in his forties or fifties with gastric cancer.

This chain links TRBV7-6 with TRBJ1-2; TRBD1 agrees at 10 bases. The CDR3 runs 16 residues. In germline, CDR1 is SGHVS, CDR2 FNYEAQ. J lost 4 bases, V lost 1 base, and 6 bases had no gene match. As DNA, the CDR3 is TGTGCCAGCAGCTTAGAGGACAGGGGGAACCTCTATGGCTACACCTTC. It is translated as CASSLEDRGNLYGYTF.

The chain joins TRBV30 to TRBJ2-7, with D maybe TRBD2 (5 bases). The CDR3 runs 11 residues. CDR1 is GTSNPN, CDR2 SVGIG, per germline (reference sequence). V dropped 7 bases and J dropped 3 bases, with 10 bases sitting between them. CDR3 sequence (DNA): TGTGCCTCAACCGGGGACTACGAGCAGTACTTC. This encodes CASTGDYEQYF.

The table lists this clone with a few counts. The rearrangement uses TRBV7-3 and TRBJ2-5, with 15 bases that match TRBD2. Germline assignment: CDR1 SGHTA and CDR2 FQGTGA. There are 16 residues in the CDR3. Trimming took 5 bases from V and 5 from J; bases not matched to a gene: 6. In DNA, the CDR3 is TGTGCCAGCAGCCAGGGACTAGCGGGGGGCGCGGAGACCCAGTACTTC. Translating gives CASSQGLAGGAETQYF.

The rearrangement links TRBV5-6 to TRBJ2-5; D gene ambiguous. This CDR3 comprises 13 residues. Germline values: CDR1 SGHDT, CDR2 YYEEEE. Between the trimmed V and J ends, which lost 0 bases and 5 bases, there was a span of 8 bases. This CDR3 reads CASSLGGAETQYF. In DNA form, the CDR3 reads TGTGCCAGCAGCTTGGGAGGAGCGGAGACCCAGTACTTC.

The gene calls are TRBV5-4 and TRBJ1-6; no clear D. This CDR3 contains 13 residues. The V gene lost 4 bases and the J gene lost 10 bases, with 12 bases spanning the gap. In germline, CDR1 is SGHNT, CDR2 YYREEE (reference sequence). The CDR3 here is CASSQTDASPLHF. CDR3 in DNA: TGTGCCAGCAGCCAAACGGATGCCTCACCCCTCCACTTT.

The chain recombines TRBV5-5 with TRBJ2-5, with 8 bases aligning to TRBD2. This CDR3 spans 17 amino acids. In germline, CDR1 is SGHKS, CDR2 YYEKEE (reference sequence). V lost 2 bases, J lost 1 base, and 10 bases stayed unmatched. The CDR3 nucleotides are TGTGCCAGCAGCTTAGGCGGGGGGCGCCGCCCCCAAGAGACCCAGTACTTC. It specifies CASSLGGGRRPQETQYF.

The chain combines TRBV6-1 with TRBJ1-2; D remains unclear. CDR1 and CDR2 from the germline V gene are MNHNS and SASEGT. V lost 8 bases to trimming and J lost 1 base, with 8 bases between them. The length of the CDR3 is 12 residues. CDR3 sequence: CASAEFNYGYTF. The CDR3 DNA reads as TGTGCCAGCGCCGAGTTTAACTATGGCTACACCTTC.

V is TRBV18 and J is TRBJ2-1, with a weak D call TRBD1 (6 bases). The CDR3 runs 14 residues. Germline-derived CDR1 and CDR2 are KGHSH and LQKENI. Trimming cost V 3 bases and J 10 bases, with 16 bases left between them. CDR3 residues: CASSPHLQGKEQFF. CDR3 bases: TGTGCCAGCTCACCCCATTTACAGGGAAAGGAGCAGTTCTTC.

This clone showed up just once. The chain couples TRBV25-1 to TRBJ2-1, with 7 positions matching TRBD2. The CDR3 sequence is 14 residues long. Germline V gene sequence: CDR1 MGHDK, CDR2 SYGVNS. Trimming at V came to 5 bases and at J to 8 bases, leaving 9 bases not matched to a gene. The CDR3 loop reads CASSPAGDHHEQFF. DNA for the CDR3: TGTGCCAGCAGTCCCGCGGGAGACCATCATGAGCAGTTCTTC.

The chain carries TRBV18 and TRBJ1-2, with TRBD1 matching over 8 bases. V dropped 4 bases and J dropped 4; count of bases not matched to a gene: 8. The CDR3 has 15 residues. Germline-derived CDR1 and CDR2 are KGHSH and LQKENI. In DNA, the CDR3 is TGTGCCAGCTCACATGGACAGGGAGAAGCCTATGGCTACACCTTC. Amino acid sequence: CASSHGQGEAYGYTF.

The chain uses TRBV30 and TRBJ2-6; D remains unclear. This CDR3 comprises 16 residues. From germline, CDR1 is GTSNPN and CDR2 SVGIG (reference sequence). The V and J ends lost 1 base and 0 bases respectively, with 10 bases between them. The CDR3 is CAWSATRTSGANVLTF. CDR3 DNA: TGTGCCTGGAGTGCGACCAGGACCTCTGGGGCCAACGTCCTGACTTTC.

J is TRBJ1-1 and V is TRBV29-1; possibly TRBD1 for D (5 bases). V was clipped by 6 bases and J by 1 base, with 12 bases between them. This CDR3 spans 13 amino acids. The V gene's germline CDR1 is SQVTM and CDR2 ANQGSEA. Here the CDR3 DNA reads TGCAGCGTAACAGGAACCTGGAACACTGAAGCTTTCTTT. This translates into CSVTGTWNTEAFF. The full variable domain, in which reference TRBV29-1 and TRBJ1-1 provide the parts outside the CDR3, is SAVISQKPSRDICQRGTSLTIQCQVDSQVTMMFWYRQQPGQSLTLIATANQGSEATYESGFVIDKFPISRPNLTFSTLTVSNMSPEDSSIYLCSVTGTWNTEAFFGQGTRLTVV.

This clone appeared a single time. V and J are TRBV27 and TRBJ2-2; 9 bases fit TRBD1. Losses at the gene ends were 4 bases for V and 3 bases for J; bases not matched to a gene: 9. CDR1 and CDR2 from the germline V gene are MNHEY and SMNVEV (reference sequence). The CDR3 covers 17 residues. The CDR3 is CASSSGAGTGYTGELFF. In nucleotides, the CDR3 is TGTGCCAGCAGTTCCGGCGCGGGGACAGGGTACACCGGGGAGCTGTTTTTT.

This chain links TRBV7-3 with TRBJ2-3; D unresolved. The CDR3 runs to 13 residues. V lost 6 bases, J lost 5 bases, and 12 bases lay in between. Germline CDR1 and CDR2: SGHTA and FQGTGA. In DNA form, the CDR3 reads TGTGCCAGCAGTTTATCGTCCCTAGATACGCAGTATTTT. Protein: CASSLSSLDTQYF.

This chain connects TRBV11-3 to TRBJ2-1; perhaps D is TRBD1 or TRBD2 (5 bases each). This CDR3 contains 13 residues. Trimming left V 2 bases short and J 7 bases short, with 9 bases between. The germline gives CDR1 SGHNT, CDR2 YENEEA. This CDR3 reads CASSLRGANEQFF. The CDR3 DNA reads TGTGCCAGCAGCTTAAGGGGAGCAAATGAGCAGTTCTTC.

The rearrangement links TRBV6-6 to TRBJ2-7; 7 positions match TRBD2. This CDR3 is 13 amino acids long. Looked up from germline, CDR1 is MNHNY and CDR2 is SVGAGI (reference sequence). Germline trimming cut 5 bases from V and 1 base from J; bases unmatched to any gene: 2. DNA of the CDR3: TGTGCCAGCAGTCCCGGGGGGTCCTACGAGCAGTACTTC. Translation gives CASSPGGSYEQYF.

J is TRBJ1-4 and V is TRBV7-6; unclear D gene. The CDR3 totals 14 residues. With 5 bases removed from V and 4 bases from J, the gap between germline ends came to 11 bases. The V gene's germline CDR1 is SGHVS and CDR2 FNYEAQ. CDR3: CASSQGPVNEKLFF. For the CDR3, the DNA is TGTGCCAGCAGCCAAGGGCCGGTTAATGAAAAACTGTTTTTT.

The V and J genes are TRBV7-9 and TRBJ2-4; 7 bases line up with TRBD2. J was trimmed by 9 bases and V by 2 bases; bases with no gene match: 10. The germline V gene has CDR1 SEHNR and CDR2 FQNEAQ (reference sequence). The CDR3 consists of 15 residues. In DNA, the CDR3 is TGTGCCAGCAGCTTAAAGGCCCTAGGGGAGGGCATTCAGTACTTC. Protein product: CASSLKALGEGIQYF.

The CDR3 coding sequence is TGTGCCATCAGTGAACAGGGTGACTATGGCTACACCTTC. The encoded protein is CAISEQGDYGYTF. V is TRBV10-3 and J is TRBJ1-2, with D perhaps matching TRBD1 (6 bases). CDR1 and CDR2 (germline): ENHRY, SYGVKD. Trimming pared 3 bases from V and 3 bases from J, leaving 8 bases between. The CDR3 is 13 residues long.

This chain links TRBV5-1 with TRBJ2-1, with 9 nucleotides matching TRBD2. Germline-derived CDR1 and CDR2 are SGHRS and YFSETQ. CDR3 length: 16 amino acids. The V and J ends lost 4 bases and 4 bases, in that order; junction bases with no gene match: 9. The CDR3 DNA sequence: TGCGCCAGCAGCGAGATTAGCGGGGGCTTTTACAATGAGCAGTTCTTC. It encodes CASSEISGGFYNEQFF. Variable domain in full (rest from reference TRBV5-1 and TRBJ2-1): KAGVTQTPRYLIKTRGQQVTLSCSPISGHRSVSWYQQTPGQGLQFLFEYFSETQRNKGNFPGRFSGRQFSNSRSEMNVSTLELGDSALYLCASSEISGGFYNEQFFGPGTRLTVL.

The gene calls are TRBV7-2 and TRBJ2-3, with D perhaps matching TRBD1 or TRBD2 (6 bases each). Trimming took off 1 base at V and 4 bases at J, with 15 bases between the two ends. Germline values: CDR1 SGHTA, CDR2 FQGNSA. CDR3 size: 16 residues. CDR3 amino acids: CASSLGSGAGSDTQYF. The DNA of the CDR3 is TGTGCCAGCAGCTTAGGGTCGGGGGCCGGATCAGATACGCAGTATTTT.

The rearrangement links TRBV9 to TRBJ1-1; 7 positions agree with TRBD1. The CDR3 extends over 14 amino acids. The junction had 5 bases not matched to a gene; V was cut back by 4 bases and J by 2 bases. CDR1 is SGDLS, CDR2 YYNGEE, per germline. CDR3 in amino acids: CASSLGTANTEAFF. As DNA, the CDR3 is TGTGCCAGCAGCCTCGGGACAGCAAACACTGAAGCTTTCTTT.

The rearrangement uses TRBV11-1 and TRBJ1-6; a weak D match, TRBD1 (6 bases). Trimming cost V 0 bases and J 9 bases, with 9 bases left between them. The CDR3 totals 14 residues. The germline V gene has CDR1 SGHAT and CDR2 FQDESV (reference sequence). CDR3 coding DNA: TGTGCCAGCAGCTTAGCCACAGGGTTTTCACCCCTCCACTTT. This sequence encodes CASSLATGFSPLHF.

V gene TRBV7-2 combines with J gene TRBJ2-3; 7 bases agree with TRBD1. V lost 2 bases and J lost 7; bases outside the gene matches: 3. Per the germline V gene, CDR1 is SGHTA and CDR2 is FQGNSA. This CDR3 is built from 13 residues. This chain's CDR3 is CASSLLQGNTQYF. CDR3 coding DNA: TGTGCCAGCAGCTTACTACAGGGGAATACGCAGTATTTT.

The J gene is TRBJ2-7, the V gene TRBV30, with a possible D match to TRBD1 (6 bases). The CDR3 length is 14 residues. V lost 2 bases, J lost 6 bases, and 17 bases lay in between. CDR1 and CDR2 from the germline V gene are GTSNPN and SVGIG (reference sequence). CDR3 nucleotide sequence: TGTGCCTGGAGTAGGCACAGGGCGTATGGCGAGCAGTACTTC. Protein product: CAWSRHRAYGEQYF.